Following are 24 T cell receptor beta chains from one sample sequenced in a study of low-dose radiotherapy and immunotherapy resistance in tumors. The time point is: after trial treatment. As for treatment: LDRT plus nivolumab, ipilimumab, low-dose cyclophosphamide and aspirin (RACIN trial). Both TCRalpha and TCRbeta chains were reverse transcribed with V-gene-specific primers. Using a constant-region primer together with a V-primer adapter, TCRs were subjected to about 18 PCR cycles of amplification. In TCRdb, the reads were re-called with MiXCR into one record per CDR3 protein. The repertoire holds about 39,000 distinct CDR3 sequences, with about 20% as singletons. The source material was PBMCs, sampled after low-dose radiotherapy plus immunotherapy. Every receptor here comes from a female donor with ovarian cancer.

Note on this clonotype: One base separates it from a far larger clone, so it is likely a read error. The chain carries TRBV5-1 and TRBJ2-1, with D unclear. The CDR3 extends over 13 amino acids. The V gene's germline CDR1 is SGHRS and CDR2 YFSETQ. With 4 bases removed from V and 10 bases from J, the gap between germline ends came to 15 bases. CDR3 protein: CASSTSDGYEQFF. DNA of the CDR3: TGCGCCAGCAGCACCTCGGACGGATACGAGCAGTTCTTC.

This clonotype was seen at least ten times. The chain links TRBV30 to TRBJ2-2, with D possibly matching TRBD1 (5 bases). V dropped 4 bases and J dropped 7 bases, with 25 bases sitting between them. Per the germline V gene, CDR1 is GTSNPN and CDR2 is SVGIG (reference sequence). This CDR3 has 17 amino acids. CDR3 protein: CAWTSPHMLAGNGELFF. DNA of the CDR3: TGTGCCTGGACGTCCCCCCACATGTTGGCAGGGAACGGGGAGCTGTTTTTT. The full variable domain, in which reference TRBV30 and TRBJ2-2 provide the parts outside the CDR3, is SQTIHQWPATLVQPVGSPLSLECTVEGTSNPNLYWYRQAAGRGLQLLFYSVGIGQISSEVPQNLSASRPQDRQFILSSKKLLLSDSGFYLCAWTSPHMLAGNGELFFGEGSRLTVL.

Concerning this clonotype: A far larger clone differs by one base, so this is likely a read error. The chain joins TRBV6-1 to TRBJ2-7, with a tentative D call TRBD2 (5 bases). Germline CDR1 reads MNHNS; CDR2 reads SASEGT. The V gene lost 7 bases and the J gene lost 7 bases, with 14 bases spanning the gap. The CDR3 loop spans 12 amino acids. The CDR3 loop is CASTWTYNEQYF. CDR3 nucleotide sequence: TGTGCCAGCACCTGGACTTACAATGAGCAGTACTTC.

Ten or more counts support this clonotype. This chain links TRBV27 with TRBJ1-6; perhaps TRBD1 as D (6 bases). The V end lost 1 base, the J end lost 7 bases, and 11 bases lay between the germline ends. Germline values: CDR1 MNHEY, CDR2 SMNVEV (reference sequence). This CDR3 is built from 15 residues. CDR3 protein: CASSLFRTVNSPLHF. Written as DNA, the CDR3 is TGTGCCAGCAGTTTATTCAGGACAGTGAATTCACCCCTCCACTTT.

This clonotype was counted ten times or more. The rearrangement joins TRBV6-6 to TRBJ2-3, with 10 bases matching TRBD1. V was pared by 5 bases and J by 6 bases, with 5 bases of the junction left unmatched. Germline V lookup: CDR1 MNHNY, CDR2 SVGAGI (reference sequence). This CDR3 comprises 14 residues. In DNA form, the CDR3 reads TGTGCCAGCAGTCAGACAGGGGGCGGGGATACGCAGTATTTT. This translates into CASSQTGGGDTQYF.

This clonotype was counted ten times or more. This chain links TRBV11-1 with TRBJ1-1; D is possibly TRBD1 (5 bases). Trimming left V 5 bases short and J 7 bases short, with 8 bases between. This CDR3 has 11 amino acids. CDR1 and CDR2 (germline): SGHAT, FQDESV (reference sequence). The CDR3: CASSPDSEAFF. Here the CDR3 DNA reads TGTGCCAGCAGCCCAGACAGTGAAGCTTTCTTT.

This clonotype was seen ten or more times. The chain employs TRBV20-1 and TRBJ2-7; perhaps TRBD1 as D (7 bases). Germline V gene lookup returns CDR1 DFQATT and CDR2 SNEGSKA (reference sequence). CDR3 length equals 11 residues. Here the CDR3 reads CSAQGGGEQYF. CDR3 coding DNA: TGCAGCGCTCAGGGGGGCGGAGAGCAGTACTTC.

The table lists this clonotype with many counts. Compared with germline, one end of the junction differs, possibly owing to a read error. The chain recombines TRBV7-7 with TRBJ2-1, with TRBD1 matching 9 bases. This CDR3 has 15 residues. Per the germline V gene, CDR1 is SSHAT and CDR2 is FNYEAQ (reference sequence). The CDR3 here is CASSLGTGFDNEQFF. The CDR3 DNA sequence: TGTGCTAGCAGCTTAGGGACAGGGTTCGACAATGAGCAGTTCTTC.

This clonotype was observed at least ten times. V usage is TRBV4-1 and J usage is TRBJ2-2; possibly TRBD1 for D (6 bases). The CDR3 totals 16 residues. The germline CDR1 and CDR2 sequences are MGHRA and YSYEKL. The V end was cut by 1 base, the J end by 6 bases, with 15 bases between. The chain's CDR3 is CASSQATGFQSGELFF. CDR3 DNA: TGCGCCAGCAGCCAAGCTACAGGGTTTCAGTCCGGGGAGCTGTTTTTT.

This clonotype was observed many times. The CDR3 is CASSAGGPQETQYF. As DNA, the CDR3 is TGTGCCAGCAGTGCGGGGGGACCTCAAGAGACCCAGTACTTC. This chain connects TRBV2 to TRBJ2-5; 7 bases map to TRBD2. From germline, CDR1 is SNHLY and CDR2 FYNNEI. Trimming at V came to 4 bases and at J to 2 bases, leaving 4 bases not matched to a gene. This CDR3 contains 14 residues.

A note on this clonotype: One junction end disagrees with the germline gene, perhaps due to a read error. The CDR3 DNA reads as TGTGCTAGTAGGGTTCTCGTGGGCACCGGGGAGCTGTTTTTT. The encoded protein is CASRVLVGTGELFF. The chain joins TRBV19 to TRBJ2-2; D remains unclear. The CDR3 length is 14 residues. The germline V gene has CDR1 LNHDA and CDR2 SQIVND (reference sequence). The whole variable domain, remainder taken from reference TRBV19 and TRBJ2-2, is DGGITQSPKYLFRKEGQNVTLSCEQNLNHDAMYWYRQDPGQGLRLIYYSQIVNDFQKGDIAEGYSVSREKKESFPLTVTSAQKNPTAFYLCASRVLVGTGELFFGEGSRLTVL.

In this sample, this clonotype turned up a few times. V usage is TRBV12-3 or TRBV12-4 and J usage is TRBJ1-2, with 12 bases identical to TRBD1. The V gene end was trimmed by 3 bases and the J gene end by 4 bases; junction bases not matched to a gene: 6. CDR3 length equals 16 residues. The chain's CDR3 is CASSFWDRGRGYGYTF. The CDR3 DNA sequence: TGTGCCAGCAGTTTTTGGGACAGGGGGCGCGGCTATGGCTACACCTTC.

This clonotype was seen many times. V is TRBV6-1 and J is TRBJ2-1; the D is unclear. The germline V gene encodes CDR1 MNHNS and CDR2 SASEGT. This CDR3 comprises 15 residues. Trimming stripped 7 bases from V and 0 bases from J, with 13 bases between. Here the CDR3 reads CASTWWPSSYNEQFF. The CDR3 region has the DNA TGTGCCAGCACCTGGTGGCCGAGCTCCTACAATGAGCAGTTCTTC.

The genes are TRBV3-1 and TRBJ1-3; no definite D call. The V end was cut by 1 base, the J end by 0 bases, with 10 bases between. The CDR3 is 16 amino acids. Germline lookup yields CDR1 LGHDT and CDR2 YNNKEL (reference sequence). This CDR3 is CASSQGGGASGNTIYF. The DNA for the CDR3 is TGTGCCAGCAGCCAAGGTGGCGGAGCCTCTGGAAACACCATATATTTT.

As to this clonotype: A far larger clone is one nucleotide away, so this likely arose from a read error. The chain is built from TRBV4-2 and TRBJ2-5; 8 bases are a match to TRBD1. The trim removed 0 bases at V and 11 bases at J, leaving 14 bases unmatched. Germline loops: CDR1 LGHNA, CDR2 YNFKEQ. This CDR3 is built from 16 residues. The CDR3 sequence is CASSQEGQGAGNEQYF. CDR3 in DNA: TGTGCCAGCAGCCAAGAAGGGCAGGGGGCTGGGAATGAGCAGTACTTC.

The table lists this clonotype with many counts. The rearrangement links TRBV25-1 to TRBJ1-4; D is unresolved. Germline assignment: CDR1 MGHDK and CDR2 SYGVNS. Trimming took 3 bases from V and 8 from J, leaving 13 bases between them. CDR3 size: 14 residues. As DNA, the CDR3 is TGTGCCAGCAGTGATCTGGACGATCGGGAAAAACTGTTTTTT. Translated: CASSDLDDREKLFF.

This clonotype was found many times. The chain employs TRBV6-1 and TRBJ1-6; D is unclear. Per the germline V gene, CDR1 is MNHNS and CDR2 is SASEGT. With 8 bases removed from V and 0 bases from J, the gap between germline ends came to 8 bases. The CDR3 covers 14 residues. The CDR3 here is CASLYRSYNSPLHF. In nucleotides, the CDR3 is TGTGCCAGCCTATACCGCTCCTATAATTCACCCCTCCACTTT.

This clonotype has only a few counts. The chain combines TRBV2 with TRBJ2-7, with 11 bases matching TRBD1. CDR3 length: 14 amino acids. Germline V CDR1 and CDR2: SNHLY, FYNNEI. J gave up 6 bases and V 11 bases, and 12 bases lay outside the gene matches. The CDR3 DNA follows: TGTGCCTCCACAGGGGGGACAGGGGGGCCCGAGCAGTACTTC. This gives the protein CASTGGTGGPEQYF.

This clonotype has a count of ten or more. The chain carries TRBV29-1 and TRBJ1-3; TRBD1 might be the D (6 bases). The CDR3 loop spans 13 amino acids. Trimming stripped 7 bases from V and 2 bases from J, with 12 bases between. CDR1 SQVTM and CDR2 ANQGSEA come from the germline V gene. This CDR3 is CSASQGAGNTIYF. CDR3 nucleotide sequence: TGCAGCGCATCACAGGGAGCTGGAAACACCATATATTTT.

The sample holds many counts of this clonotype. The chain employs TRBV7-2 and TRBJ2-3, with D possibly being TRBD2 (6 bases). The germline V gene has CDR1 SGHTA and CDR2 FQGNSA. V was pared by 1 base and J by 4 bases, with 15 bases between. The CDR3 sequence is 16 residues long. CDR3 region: CASSLDRPGRSDTQYF. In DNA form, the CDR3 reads TGTGCCAGCAGCTTAGATCGTCCGGGGAGGTCAGATACGCAGTATTTT. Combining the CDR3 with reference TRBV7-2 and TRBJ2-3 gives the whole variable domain GAGVSQSPSNKVTEKGKDVELRCDPISGHTALYWYRQSLGQGLEFLIYFQGNSAPDKSGLPSDRFSAERTGGSVSTLTIQRTQQEDSAVYLCASSLDRPGRSDTQYFGPGTRLTVL.

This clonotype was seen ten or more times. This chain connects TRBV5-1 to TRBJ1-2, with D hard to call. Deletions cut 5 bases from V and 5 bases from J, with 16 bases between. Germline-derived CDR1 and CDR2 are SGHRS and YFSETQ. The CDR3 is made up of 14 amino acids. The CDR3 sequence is CASRRPGGPYGYTF. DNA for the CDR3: TGCGCCAGCAGACGACCGGGAGGGCCGTATGGCTACACCTTC.

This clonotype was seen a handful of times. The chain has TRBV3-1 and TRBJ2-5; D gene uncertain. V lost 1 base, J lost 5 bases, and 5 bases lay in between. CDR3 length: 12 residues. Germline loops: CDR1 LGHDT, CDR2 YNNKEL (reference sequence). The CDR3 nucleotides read TGTGCCAGCAGCCAAGTATTGGAGACCCAGTACTTC. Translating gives CASSQVLETQYF.

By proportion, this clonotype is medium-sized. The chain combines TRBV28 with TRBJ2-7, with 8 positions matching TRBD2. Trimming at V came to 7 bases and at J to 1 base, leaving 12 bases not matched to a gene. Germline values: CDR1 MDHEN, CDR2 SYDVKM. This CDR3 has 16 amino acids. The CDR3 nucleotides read TGTGCCAGCACCGCCGCGGGGGGACGGGCTTCCTACGAGCAGTACTTC. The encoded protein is CASTAAGGRASYEQYF.

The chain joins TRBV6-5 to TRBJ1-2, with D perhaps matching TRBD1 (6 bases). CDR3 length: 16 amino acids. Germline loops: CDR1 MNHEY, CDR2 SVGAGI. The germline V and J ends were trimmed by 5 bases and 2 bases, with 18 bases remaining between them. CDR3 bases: TGTGCCAGCAGTACACGGACAGAACTAGTCAACTATGGCTACACCTTC. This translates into CASSTRTELVNYGYTF.